Listed here are 13 T cell receptor beta chains from one sample, sequenced in a study of T cell responses to AZD1222 COVID-19 vaccine. Profiled with immunoSEQ multiplex PCR; TCRdb holds only in-frame clones, not every one. In the table there are around 150,000 clones, 92% of which are singletons. This material consisted of peripheral blood, taken 28 days after the second AZD1222 dose. Receptor source: an adult who received the AZD1222 COVID-19 vaccine.

The V gene is TRBV11-2, the J gene TRBJ1-2; the D is unclear. Germline-derived CDR1 and CDR2 are SGHAT and FQNNGV. V was cut by 0 bases and J by 0 bases, with 8 bases left in between. This CDR3 has 15 amino acids. The CDR3 reads CASSLETAANYGYTF. CDR3 sequence (DNA): TGTGCCAGCAGCTTAGAAACGGCAGCTAACTATGGCTACACCTTC.

V is TRBV30 and J is TRBJ1-1, with 8 bases aligning to TRBD1. V shed 4 bases, J shed 4 bases, and the junction held 5 bases outside the gene matches. Looked up from germline, CDR1 is GTSNPN and CDR2 is SVGIG (reference sequence). The CDR3 contains 13 residues. The DNA of the CDR3 is TGTGCCTGGACCCTACAGGGGGTCACTGAAGCTTTCTTT. Its translation is CAWTLQGVTEAFF.

This clone was seen more than once but under ten times. The rearrangement joins TRBV7-3 to TRBJ2-7; D uncertain. This CDR3 has 15 residues. Germline-derived CDR1 and CDR2 are SGHTA and FQGTGA. The V end was cut by 0 bases, the J end by 2 bases, with 11 bases between. The chain's CDR3 is CASSLTPSEAYEQYF. The CDR3 nucleotides are TGTGCCAGCAGCTTAACCCCCTCGGAAGCCTACGAGCAGTACTTC.

V usage is TRBV2 and J usage is TRBJ2-7; a weak D match, TRBD1 (6 bases). Per the germline V gene, CDR1 is SNHLY and CDR2 is FYNNEI. This CDR3 comprises 14 residues. The V gene lost 4 bases and the J gene lost 4 bases, with 14 bases spanning the gap. The chain's CDR3 is CASSGRGARYEQYF. The CDR3 nucleotides are TGTGCCAGCAGTGGCAGGGGCGCCCGGTACGAGCAGTACTTC.

The CDR3 DNA reads TGTGCCAGCAGTCTTCCCCTTGGGGTAGGAGCTTTCTTT. This codes for CASSLPLGVGAFF. This chain connects TRBV12-3 or TRBV12-4 to TRBJ1-1; D gene unclear. V shed 5 bases and J shed 10 bases, with 17 bases lying between them. This CDR3 contains 13 residues.

This chain links TRBV5-1 with TRBJ1-5; D possibly corresponds to TRBD1 (5 bases). Per the germline V gene, CDR1 is SGHRS and CDR2 is YFSETQ. CDR3 length: 14 amino acids. Trimming removed 2 bases at V and 8 bases at J, with 14 bases between. The CDR3 loop is CASSFGLPGEPQHF. DNA for the CDR3: TGCGCCAGCAGCTTCGGACTCCCGGGGGAGCCCCAGCATTTT. The whole variable domain, remainder taken from reference TRBV5-1 and TRBJ1-5, is KAGVTQTPRYLIKTRGQQVTLSCSPISGHRSVSWYQQTPGQGLQFLFEYFSETQRNKGNFPGRFSGRQFSNSRSEMNVSTLELGDSALYLCASSFGLPGEPQHFGDGTRLSIL.

The chain uses TRBV19 and TRBJ1-1; D ambiguous. Between the trimmed V and J ends, which lost 1 base and 4 bases, there was a span of 10 bases. The length of the CDR3 is 14 residues. Germline CDR1 is LNHDA and CDR2 is SQIVND (reference sequence). CDR3 nucleotide sequence: TGTGCCAGTAGTATAGTTGGGGTGGGCACTGAAGCTTTCTTT. Protein product: CASSIVGVGTEAFF.

V and J are TRBV18 and TRBJ1-1, with 7 positions matching TRBD1. V was pared by 8 bases and J by 3 bases, with 6 bases of the junction left unmatched. CDR3 size: 13 residues. Germline CDR1 KGHSH, CDR2 LQKENI. In DNA form, the CDR3 reads TGTGCCAGCGCGACAGGGTTGGACACTGAAGCTTTCTTT. Translation gives CASATGLDTEAFF.

This clone is a singleton in its sample. The genes are TRBV19 and TRBJ1-1, with 9 bases fitting TRBD1. In germline, CDR1 is LNHDA, CDR2 SQIVND (reference sequence). J gave up 4 bases and V 6 bases, and 6 bases lay outside the gene matches. This CDR3 has 14 residues. DNA of the CDR3: TGTGCCAGTAGAGAACAGGGGGCCATCACTGAAGCTTTCTTT. It is translated as CASREQGAITEAFF. The whole variable domain, filled in from reference TRBV19 and TRBJ1-1, reads DGGITQSPKYLFRKEGQNVTLSCEQNLNHDAMYWYRQDPGQGLRLIYYSQIVNDFQKGDIAEGYSVSREKKESFPLTVTSAQKNPTAFYLCASREQGAITEAFFGQGTRLTVV.

This clone was counted a single time. The chain recombines TRBV2 with TRBJ2-3, with D hard to call. With 8 bases removed from V and 4 bases from J, the gap between germline ends came to 4 bases. This CDR3 is built from 10 residues. Germline values: CDR1 SNHLY, CDR2 FYNNEI. The DNA of the CDR3 is TGTGCCAGCGGGGCAGATACGCAGTATTTT. Its protein product is CASGADTQYF. Full variable domain (missing parts from reference TRBV2 and TRBJ2-3): EPEVTQTPSHQVTQMGQEVILRCVPISNHLYFYWYRQILGQKVEFLVSFYNNEISEKSEIFDDQFSVERPDGSNFTLKIRSTKLEDSAMYFCASGADTQYFGPGTRLTVL.

The genes are TRBV19 and TRBJ2-1; perhaps D is TRBD1 or TRBD2 (5 bases each). The germline V and J ends were trimmed by 2 bases and 6 bases, with 26 bases remaining between them. The CDR3 extends over 19 amino acids. From germline, CDR1 is LNHDA and CDR2 SQIVND (reference sequence). The CDR3 reads CASSILLGVFIEGSNEQFF. CDR3 bases: TGTGCCAGTAGTATACTTTTGGGGGTCTTTATCGAGGGGAGCAATGAGCAGTTCTTC.

CDR3 region: CASSWGRSYEQYF. CDR3 DNA sequence: TGTGCCAGCAGTTGGGGCCGCTCCTACGAGCAGTACTTC. The V gene is TRBV27, the J gene TRBJ2-7, with a weak D call TRBD1 (5 bases). CDR1 and CDR2 from the germline V gene are MNHEY and SMNVEV (reference sequence). CDR3 length: 13 amino acids. V gave up 4 bases and J gave up 0 bases, with 7 bases separating them.

The genes are TRBV5-1 and TRBJ2-7; D gene ambiguous. Trimming pared 4 bases from V and 2 bases from J, leaving 10 bases between. The CDR3 is 13 amino acids. Germline CDR1 is SGHRS and CDR2 is YFSETQ. The CDR3 region is CASSTAAAYEQYF. As DNA, the CDR3 is TGCGCCAGCAGCACCGCAGCAGCCTACGAGCAGTACTTC.